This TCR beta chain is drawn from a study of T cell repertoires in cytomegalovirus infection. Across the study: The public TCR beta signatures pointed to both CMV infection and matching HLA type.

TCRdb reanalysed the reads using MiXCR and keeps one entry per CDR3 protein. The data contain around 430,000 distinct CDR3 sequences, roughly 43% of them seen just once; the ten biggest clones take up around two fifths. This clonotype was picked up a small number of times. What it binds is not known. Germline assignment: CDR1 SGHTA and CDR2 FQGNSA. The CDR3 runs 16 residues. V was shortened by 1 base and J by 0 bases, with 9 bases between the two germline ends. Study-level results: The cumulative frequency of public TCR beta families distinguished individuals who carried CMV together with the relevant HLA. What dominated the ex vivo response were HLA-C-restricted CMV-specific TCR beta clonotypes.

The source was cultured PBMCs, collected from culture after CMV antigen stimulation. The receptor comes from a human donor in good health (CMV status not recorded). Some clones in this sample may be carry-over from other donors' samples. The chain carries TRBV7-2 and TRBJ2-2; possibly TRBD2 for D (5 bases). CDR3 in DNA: TGTGCCAGCAGCTTAGTACCCGGGGCGAACACCGGGGAGCTGTTTTTT. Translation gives CASSLVPGANTGELFF.